The 25 T cell receptor beta chains listed next were all sequenced from one sample in a study of blood T cells in healthy people across ages. Using a J-beta primer mix together with a sample-barcoded 5' primer, a second PCR was run for roughly 6 to 12 cycles. TCRdb reprocessed the 5' RACE reads via MiXCR and lists one record per CDR3 protein. In the table there are roughly 570,000 distinct CDR3 sequences, about 26% of which are singletons. The sequenced material came from blood. The receptors derive from a woman in her seventies in good health.

In regard to this clonotype: Relative to the germline gene, one junction end is altered; a read error may explain this. V gene TRBV5-5 combines with J gene TRBJ1-2, with a tentative D call TRBD1 (6 bases). This CDR3 spans 15 amino acids. Per germline, CDR1 SGHKS and CDR2 YYEKEE (reference sequence). The CDR3 reads CASNRHGGDNCGYTF. CDR3 sequence (DNA): TGTGCCAGCAACCGACACGGGGGCGATAACTGTGGCTACACCTTC.

This clonotype has more than one count but fewer than ten. The chain uses TRBV7-3 and TRBJ1-4; D not certain. The CDR3 extends over 15 amino acids. Trimming shortened V by 6 bases and J by 4 bases, and 15 bases separated the two germline ends. CDR1 SGHTA and CDR2 FQGTGA come from the germline V gene. CDR3 sequence: CASRPGRIDNEKLFF. The CDR3 DNA is TGTGCCAGCAGACCCGGACGGATAGATAATGAAAAACTGTTTTTT.

This clonotype was observed a handful of times. The chain recombines TRBV29-1 with TRBJ2-4, with D uncertain. CDR3 length: 12 residues. Trimming removed 5 bases at V and 0 bases at J, with 5 bases between. Per germline, CDR1 SQVTM and CDR2 ANQGSEA. The CDR3 region has the DNA TGCAGCGTTCGACAAGCCAAAAACATTCAGTACTTC. It specifies CSVRQAKNIQYF.

This clonotype was seen more than once but under ten times. The gene calls are TRBV12-3 or TRBV12-4 and TRBJ2-3, with D hard to call. V was shortened by 5 bases and J by 3 bases, with 9 bases between the two germline ends. CDR3 size: 13 residues. The CDR3 protein is CASSPRATDTQYF. The CDR3 DNA reads TGTGCCAGCAGTCCCCGGGCGACAGATACGCAGTATTTT.

This clonotype has more than one count but fewer than ten. The gene calls are TRBV7-9 and TRBJ2-5, with a possible D match to TRBD2 (5 bases). Per the germline V gene, CDR1 is SEHNR and CDR2 is FQNEAQ (reference sequence). The V gene lost 5 bases and the J gene lost 1 base, with 20 bases spanning the gap. The CDR3 covers 17 residues. CDR3 in DNA: TGTGCCAGCAGCCCCTCGGGCGGGCGCCTGTTCCAAGAGACCCAGTACTTC. Translated: CASSPSGGRLFQETQYF.

J is TRBJ2-3 and V is TRBV2, with D perhaps given as TRBD1 or TRBD2 (7 bases each). This CDR3 comprises 14 residues. The V gene's germline CDR1 is SNHLY and CDR2 FYNNEI. Trimming stripped 6 bases from V and 5 bases from J, with 15 bases between. CDR3 loop: CASRRGRELDTQYF. As DNA, the CDR3 is TGTGCCAGCAGGAGGGGGCGGGAGTTAGATACGCAGTATTTT.

This clonotype turned up a few times. The chain joins TRBV21-1 to TRBJ2-7; the table's D call, TRBD2, has no DNA check behind it. TRBV21-1 is labeled a pseudogene. The CDR3 totals 14 residues. The DNA of the CDR3 is TGTGCCAGCAGGGGGTGGCAGGGCGAATACGAGCAGTACTTC. Protein: CASRGWQGEYEQYF.

This clonotype was detected a few times. This chain uses TRBV4-3 with TRBJ2-7; 7 nucleotides match TRBD1. The CDR3 totals 14 residues. The V gene's germline CDR1 is LGHNA and CDR2 YSLEER. Losses at the gene ends were 3 bases for V and 4 bases for J; bases not matched to a gene: 6. CDR3 nucleotide sequence: TGCGCCAGCAGCCAGGCAGGGGGTGGGTACGAGCAGTACTTC. Protein sequence: CASSQAGGGYEQYF.

This clonotype appeared a few times. The V and J genes are TRBV4-3 and TRBJ1-4; 7 bases align to TRBD1. The CDR3 totals 16 residues. Germline CDR1 LGHNA, CDR2 YSLEER. V was clipped by 0 bases and J by 3 bases; unmatched bases: 4. The CDR3 sequence is CASSQEGQRSNEKLFF. DNA of the CDR3: TGCGCCAGCAGCCAAGAGGGACAGAGATCTAATGAAAAACTGTTTTTT.

This clonotype was found a few times. The genes are TRBV20-1 and TRBJ1-2, with D perhaps TRBD1 (6 bases). In germline, CDR1 is DFQATT, CDR2 SNEGSKA (reference sequence). CDR3 length: 16 amino acids. V was trimmed by 6 bases and J by 4 bases, leaving 24 bases between them. The CDR3 sequence is CSAGDQQRGQSYGYTF. The CDR3 DNA is TGCAGTGCGGGTGATCAACAGCGGGGGCAATCCTATGGCTACACCTTC.

This clonotype was counted a few times. The chain combines TRBV5-6 with TRBJ2-3, with D possibly called TRBD1 or TRBD2 (6 bases each). V dropped 1 base and J dropped 2 bases, with 14 bases sitting between them. Germline assignment: CDR1 SGHDT and CDR2 YYEEEE. The CDR3 covers 16 residues. The CDR3 reads CASSLYHGGNTDTQYF. The CDR3 DNA reads as TGTGCCAGCAGCTTGTATCACGGGGGCAACACAGATACGCAGTATTTT.

The genes are TRBV2 and TRBJ2-5; D ambiguous. The length of the CDR3 is 13 residues. Trimming left V 8 bases short and J 1 base short, with 11 bases between. Looked up from germline, CDR1 is SNHLY and CDR2 is FYNNEI. CDR3 sequence (DNA): TGTGCCAGCCCTCCCACCCGCCAAGAGACCCAGTACTTC. Protein product: CASPPTRQETQYF.

In this sample, this clonotype turned up a few times. This chain joins TRBV5-6 and TRBJ2-5; no firm D call. The end of the DNA fits TRBJ2-7 better, so the J call may be wrong. Germline V gene sequence: CDR1 SGHDT, CDR2 YYEEEE. CDR3 size: 14 residues. Here the CDR3 reads CASSLRRVTYEQYF. In nucleotides, the CDR3 is TGTGCCAGCAGCTTAAGACGGGTGACCTACGAGCAGTACTTC.

The chain uses TRBV12-3 or TRBV12-4 and TRBJ2-1; D unclear. The CDR3 totals 15 residues. With 2 bases removed from V and 2 bases from J, the gap between germline ends came to 10 bases. The CDR3 spells CASSLRRKAYNEQFF. The DNA for the CDR3 is TGTGCCAGCAGTTTAAGGCGCAAGGCCTACAATGAGCAGTTCTTC.

The rearrangement links TRBV6-1 to TRBJ2-7, with D tentatively TRBD1 (7 bases). The CDR3 runs to 14 residues. V was shortened by 4 bases and J by 3 bases, with 13 bases between the two germline ends. The germline gives CDR1 MNHNS, CDR2 SASEGT. CDR3 in DNA: TGTGCCAGCAGTGGGAGGGACAGCAGCTACGAGCAGTACTTC. This encodes CASSGRDSSYEQYF.

The rearrangement links TRBV20-1 to TRBJ1-2, with D possibly TRBD1 on 5 matching bases. Germline V gene lookup returns CDR1 DFQATT and CDR2 SNEGSKA (reference sequence). CDR3 size: 12 residues. Trimming removed 6 bases at V and 8 bases at J, with 16 bases between. The CDR3 protein is CSARPFRDGYTF. CDR3 DNA: TGCAGTGCACGCCCATTCAGGGACGGCTACACCTTC.

This clonotype has just a few counts. The V gene is TRBV2, the J gene TRBJ2-7; tentatively, D is TRBD2 (5 bases). Germline loops: CDR1 SNHLY, CDR2 FYNNEI. The CDR3 is made up of 11 amino acids. V lost 6 bases, J lost 5 bases, and 8 bases lay in between. In DNA form, the CDR3 reads TGTGCCAGCAGCCTAGCCAACGAGCAGTACTTC. Translation: CASSLANEQYF.

This clonotype was recorded many times. The V gene is TRBV7-9, the J gene TRBJ1-6; 8 nucleotides line up with TRBD1. Germline V lookup: CDR1 SEHNR, CDR2 FQNEAQ (reference sequence). After removal of 5 bases from V and 10 bases from J, the junction contained 13 bases not matched to a gene. This CDR3 is built from 16 residues. This CDR3 is CASSPSLTGAGSPLHF. Written as DNA, the CDR3 is TGTGCCAGCAGCCCCTCCCTGACAGGGGCAGGGTCACCCCTCCACTTT.

In its sample, this clonotype was seen a few times. A junction end diverges from the germline sequence, so it may reflect a read error. The rearrangement links TRBV11-3 to TRBJ2-1; 8 bases agree with TRBD1. CDR1 SGHNT and CDR2 YENEEA come from the germline V gene. The CDR3 loop spans 13 amino acids. The CDR3 here is CASSQGQVNEQFF. CDR3 bases: TGTGCAAGCAGCCAGGGACAGGTCAATGAGCAGTTCTTC.

The rearrangement joins TRBV6-2 or TRBV6-3 to TRBJ2-5; 7 bases fit TRBD2. The J call may be mistaken, given a closer DNA end match to TRBJ2-1. This CDR3 has 12 residues. Per germline, CDR1 MNHEY and CDR2 SVGEGT. CDR3 sequence: CASSAAGDEQFF. CDR3 bases: TGTGCCAGCAGTGCGGCGGGGGATGAGCAGTTCTTC.

This clonotype has a handful of counts. DNA for the CDR3: TGTGCCAGCAGCCAAGATCGAAGCCCCGGGGAGCTGTTTTTT. Translated: CASSQDRSPGELFF. The V and J genes are TRBV3-1 and TRBJ2-2; D not certain. Between the trimmed V and J ends, which lost 0 bases and 6 bases, there was a span of 8 bases. The CDR3 is 14 amino acids. Germline V gene lookup returns CDR1 LGHDT and CDR2 YNNKEL (reference sequence).

A few counts support this clonotype. The chain links TRBV15 to TRBJ2-2; 9 bases are a match to TRBD2. The V segment lost 0 bases and the J segment 3 bases; nucleotides outside the gene matches: 11. Germline V CDR1 and CDR2: LNHNV, YYDKDF (reference sequence). This CDR3 comprises 19 residues. The CDR3 here is CATSRDHLAGPRDTGELFF. In nucleotides, the CDR3 is TGTGCCACCAGCAGAGATCATCTAGCGGGGCCGCGGGACACCGGGGAGCTGTTTTTT.

The sample holds a few counts of this clonotype. The genes are TRBV7-2 and TRBJ2-5, with 9 bases fitting TRBD2. The J call may be incorrect, as the DNA end agrees better with TRBJ2-1. This CDR3 is 16 amino acids long. Germline V gives CDR1 SGHTA, CDR2 FQGNSA. This chain's CDR3 is CASSPPIAGEGGEQFF. CDR3 DNA: TGTGCCAGCAGCCCCCCTATAGCGGGGGAAGGAGGTGAGCAGTTCTTC.

This clonotype was seen a handful of times. This chain uses TRBV20-1 with TRBJ2-2, with D unresolved. Per the germline V gene, CDR1 is DFQATT and CDR2 is SNEGSKA (reference sequence). V dropped 5 bases and J dropped 4 bases, with 14 bases sitting between them. This CDR3 is built from 14 residues. The CDR3 reads CSALRALSTGELFF. In nucleotides, the CDR3 is TGCAGTGCTTTAAGGGCCCTGAGCACCGGGGAGCTGTTTTTT.

This clonotype was seen a few times. V gene TRBV6-6 combines with J gene TRBJ2-1; the match to TRBD2 covers 12 bases. J was trimmed by 4 bases and V by 4 bases; bases with no gene match: 5. Germline-derived CDR1 and CDR2 are MNHNY and SVGAGI (reference sequence). This CDR3 has 16 residues. The CDR3 here is CASSWTSGVGYNEQFF. As DNA, the CDR3 is TGTGCCAGCAGTTGGACTAGCGGGGTGGGGTACAATGAGCAGTTCTTC.